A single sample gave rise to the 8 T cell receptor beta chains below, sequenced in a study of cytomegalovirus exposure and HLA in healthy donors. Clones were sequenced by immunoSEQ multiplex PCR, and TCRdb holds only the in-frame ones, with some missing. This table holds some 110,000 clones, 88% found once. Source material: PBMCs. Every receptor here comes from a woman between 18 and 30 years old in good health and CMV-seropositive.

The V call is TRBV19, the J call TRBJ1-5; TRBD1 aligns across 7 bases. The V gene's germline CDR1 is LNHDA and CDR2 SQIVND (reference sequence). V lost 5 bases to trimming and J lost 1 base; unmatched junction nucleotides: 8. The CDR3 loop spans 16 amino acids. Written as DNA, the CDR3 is TGTGCCAGTAGTTCCACAGGGGTGGGCAGCAATCAGCCCCAGCATTTT. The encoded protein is CASSSTGVGSNQPQHF. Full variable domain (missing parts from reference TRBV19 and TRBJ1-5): DGGITQSPKYLFRKEGQNVTLSCEQNLNHDAMYWYRQDPGQGLRLIYYSQIVNDFQKGDIAEGYSVSREKKESFPLTVTSAQKNPTAFYLCASSSTGVGSNQPQHFGDGTRLSIL.

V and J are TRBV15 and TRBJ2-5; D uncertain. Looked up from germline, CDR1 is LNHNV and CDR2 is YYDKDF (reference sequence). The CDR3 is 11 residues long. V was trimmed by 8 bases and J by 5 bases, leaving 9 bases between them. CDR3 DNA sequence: TGTGCCACCGCGGAGCTGGAGACCCAGTACTTC. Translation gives CATAELETQYF.

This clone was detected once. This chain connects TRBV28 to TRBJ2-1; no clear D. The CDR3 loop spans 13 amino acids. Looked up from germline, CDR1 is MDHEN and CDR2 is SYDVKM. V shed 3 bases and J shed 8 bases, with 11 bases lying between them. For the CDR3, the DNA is TGTGCCAGCAGTTTGTGGGTGGGCGATGAGCAGTTCTTC. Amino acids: CASSLWVGDEQFF.

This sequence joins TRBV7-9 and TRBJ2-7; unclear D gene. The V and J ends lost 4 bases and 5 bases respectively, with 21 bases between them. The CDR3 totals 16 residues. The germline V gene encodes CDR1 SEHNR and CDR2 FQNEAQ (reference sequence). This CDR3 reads CASSSSRPLISNEQYV. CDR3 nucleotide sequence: TGTGCCAGCAGCTCGTCCCGCCCACTAATCAGCAACGAGCAGTACGTC.

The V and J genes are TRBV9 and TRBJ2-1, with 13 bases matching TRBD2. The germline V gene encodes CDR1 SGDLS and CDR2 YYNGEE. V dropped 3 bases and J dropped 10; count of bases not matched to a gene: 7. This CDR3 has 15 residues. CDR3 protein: CASSGTSGGSEEQFF. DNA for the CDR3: TGTGCCAGCAGCGGGACTAGCGGGGGTTCAGAAGAGCAGTTCTTC. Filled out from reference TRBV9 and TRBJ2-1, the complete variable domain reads DSGVTQTPKHLITATGQRVTLRCSPRSGDLSVYWYQQSLDQGLQFLIQYYNGEERAKGNILERFSAQQFPDLHSELNLSSLELGDSALYFCASSGTSGGSEEQFFGPGTRLTVL.

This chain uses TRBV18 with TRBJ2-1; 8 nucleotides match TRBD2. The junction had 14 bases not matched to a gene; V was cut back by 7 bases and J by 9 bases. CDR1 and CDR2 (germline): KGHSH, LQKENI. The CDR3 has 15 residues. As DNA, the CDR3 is TGTGCCAGCTTCACGGGACGGGGGGGCCGCGGTGAGCAGTTCTTC. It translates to CASFTGRGGRGEQFF.

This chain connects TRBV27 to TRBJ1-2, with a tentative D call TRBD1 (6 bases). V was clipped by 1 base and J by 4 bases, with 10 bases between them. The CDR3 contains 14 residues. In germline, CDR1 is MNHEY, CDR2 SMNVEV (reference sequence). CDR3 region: CASSLFPGAYGYTF. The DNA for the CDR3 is TGTGCCAGCAGTTTATTTCCAGGGGCCTATGGCTACACCTTC.

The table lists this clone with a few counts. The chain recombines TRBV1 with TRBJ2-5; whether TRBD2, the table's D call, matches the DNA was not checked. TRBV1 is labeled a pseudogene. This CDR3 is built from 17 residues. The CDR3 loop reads CTSSQDGTSGNQETQYF. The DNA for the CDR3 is TGCACCAGCAGCCAAGATGGTACTAGCGGGAACCAAGAGACCCAGTACTTC.